The TCR beta chain described here comes from a study of blood T cells in healthy people across ages (dated by TCRdb to the mid-2010s). Concerning the study at large: In model experiments, template switching captured roughly one uniquely barcoded TCR beta cDNA molecule for every two T cells. The donors were split into four age groups: young (average about 15 years), middle-aged (roughly 39), aged (approximately 60) and long-lived (roughly 80). Donors of different ages were randomly distributed across sequencing lanes to avoid experimental bias. Age-related changes in TCR beta repertoire diversity were measured in the study by deep sequencing normalized with unique cDNA molecular identifiers. The study analyzed two additional independent replicas of 1 million unique cDNA reads from the same blood draw for two donors, one aged 18 to 29 and one aged 80 or older.

Library method: 5' RACE. The sequencer was an Illumina HiSeq 2500. A second PCR of roughly 6 to 11 cycles was run with a J-beta primer mix and a sample-barcoded 5' primer. Each TCR beta cDNA molecule received a unique molecular identifier from a template-switch 5' adaptor carrying 12 random nucleotides. At least 3 million CDR3-containing paired-end reads were obtained from each sample. The Mint cDNA synthesis kit, primed by a TRBC-specific oligonucleotide, was used to synthesize first-strand cDNA from all RNA. After uracil-DNA glycosylase treatment, a first 18-cycle PCR used universal primers M1SS and BC2_uni_R on all cDNA. The original methods were these. For normalization, 1 million high-quality reads were randomly selected from each sample, with every read carrying a distinct molecular identifier. Instead of being binned into consensus sequences, reads that shared molecular identifiers were thrown out. MiTCR, run with a Q25 quality threshold and the strictest error-elimination algorithm, handled CDR3 identification, clonotype clustering and error correction. A nonparametric unseen species model with Euler transformation was used to estimate lower-bound total TCR beta diversity. TCRdb itself trimmed the public reads at Q25 with fastp, ran MiXCR and retained productive beta chains. Entries are consolidated by CDR3 protein sequence, retaining the most common genes and DNA. The V and J calls reflect TCRdb's pipeline rather than the authors' work. The sample records over 950,000 distinct CDR3 sequences, roughly 47% of which are singletons. The ten most abundant clones make up about 22% of the sample.

This clonotype was seen more than once but under ten times. The clone's antigen remains unknown. Base qualities are not recorded, but no much larger clone differs from it by a single base. The investigation overall reported the following: Since profiling was done on bulk unsorted PBMCs, naive and antigen-experienced compartments could not be conclusively compared. Compared with the aged group, more naive CD4+ T cells, fewer expanded clones and increased TCR diversity were shown by the long-lived group, suggesting age selection. Observed TCR beta diversity per million T cells fell roughly linearly with age, and a significant reduction was already apparent by age around 39. The percentage of naive T cells measured by flow cytometry correlated strongly with observed TCR beta diversity. Donor CMV infection status was unknown, potentially confounding age-related changes in expanded clonotypes. Estimates of total diversity from one million sequenced T cells were regarded as lower bounds and underestimates.

Systemically healthy Caucasian individuals from Russia, some 36 in total and aged about 6 to 95 years, were included as donors. Each donor gave approximately 9.3 milliliters of peripheral blood, collected into EDTA-treated Vacutainer tubes. Ficoll-Paque density-gradient centrifugation was used to isolate PBMCs, with at least 6 million per sample. Total RNA, at least 6 micrograms per sample, was extracted from PBMCs with Trizol reagent. The percentages of naive CD45RAhigh/CD27high T cells were determined by flow cytometry on a PBMC aliquot from every donor. The sample comprised blood. The sequence came from a woman aged 60-70 years in good health.

Here is the DNA: TGTGCCAGCAGCCAAGCAGGAGGAGATACGCAGTATTTT. Translated, this is CASSQAGGDTQYF. The V and J segments used are TRBV3-1 and TRBJ2-3, and the D gene may be TRBD2, 5 bases matching. From cysteine to phenylalanine, the CDR3 is 13 amino acids long. Only the CDR3 DNA stays, 39 bases, in frame from base 1. CDR1 and CDR2 (LGHDT, YNNKEL) derive from the germline V gene (reference sequence). Trimming takes 1 base from V and 5 bases from J, and the germline ends sit 7 bases apart.